This TCR beta chain originates from a study of blood T cell repertoires in COVID-19. The overall study: Acute-phase and convalescent COVID-19 samples originated in the United States, Italy and Spain.

Germline CDR1 reads SNHLY; CDR2 reads FYNNEI. V dropped 6 bases and J dropped 6; count of bases not matched to a gene: 8. This CDR3 is 15 amino acids long. This clone has just a few counts. Authors' data handling: For nucleated cells, counts were estimated from reference gene primer amplification. Profiling relied on immunoSEQ multiplex PCR, and the TCRdb table lists in-frame clones only, not all of them. V and J calls and clone size follow that table, whereas D and trimming were derived from the DNA. The table has over 80,000 clones, 86% seen once. Sequencing was done on a sample of peripheral blood. The origin of this receptor is a man older than 75 with active or convalescent COVID-19. The rearrangement links TRBV2 to TRBJ2-1, with 10 bases matching TRBD2. CDR3 in DNA: TGTGCCAGCAGACCTCCGGGACTAGCGAGCAATGAGCAGTTCTTC. Protein sequence: CASRPPGLASNEQFF.